This T cell receptor beta chain was sequenced for a study of technical replicates of blood from four donors. Assay: immunoSEQ multiplex PCR; the TCRdb copy retains only in-frame clones and omits some. This table holds about 100,000 clones, approximately 94% found once. This CDR3 comprises 14 residues. Trimming removed 2 bases from V and 11 bases from J, with 19 bases in between. In germline, CDR1 is MGHRA, CDR2 YSYEKL. Specimen: T cells isolated from PBMCs. The receptor was isolated from a human donor in good health. The gene calls are TRBV4-1 and TRBJ2-7; tentative D call: TRBD2 (6 bases). The CDR3 DNA follows: TGCGCCAGCAGCCAACTCGGGACTTACTACGGGGAGTACTTC. Its protein is CASSQLGTYYGEYF.